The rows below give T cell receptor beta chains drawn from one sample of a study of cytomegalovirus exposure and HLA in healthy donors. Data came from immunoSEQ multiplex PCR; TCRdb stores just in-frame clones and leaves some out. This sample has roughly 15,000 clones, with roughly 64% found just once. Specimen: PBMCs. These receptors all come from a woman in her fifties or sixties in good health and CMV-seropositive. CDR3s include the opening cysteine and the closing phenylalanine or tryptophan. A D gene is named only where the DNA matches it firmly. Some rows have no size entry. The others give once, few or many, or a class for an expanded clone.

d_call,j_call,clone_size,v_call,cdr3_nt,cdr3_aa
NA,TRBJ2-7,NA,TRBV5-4,TGTGCCAGCAGCTTGGGGGTGGGACACTACGAGCAGTACTTC,CASSLGVGHYEQYF
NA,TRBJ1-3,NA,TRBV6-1,TGTGCCAGCAGTGCACCAGTTGGCTCTGGAAACACCATATATTTT,CASSAPVGSGNTIYF
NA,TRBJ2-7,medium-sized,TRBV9,TGTGCCAGCAGCGTAGAGGCACAGGGCTACGAGCAGTACTTC,CASSVEAQGYEQYF
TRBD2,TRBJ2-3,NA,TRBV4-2,TGTGCCAGCAGCCCTCCCCTCCCGGGAGGGGGCACAGATACGCAGTATTTT,CASSPPLPGGGTDTQYF
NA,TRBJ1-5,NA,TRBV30,TGTGCCTGGAGTGCAAGAGATTCACCCCAGCATTTT,CAWSARDSPQHF
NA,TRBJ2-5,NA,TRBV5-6,TGTGCCAGCAGCTTGAGCGAGACCCAGTACTTC,CASSLSETQYF
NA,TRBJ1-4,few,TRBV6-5,TGTGCCAGCAGTAACACCCCGGGGGGTAATGAAAAACTGTTTTTT,CASSNTPGGNEKLFF
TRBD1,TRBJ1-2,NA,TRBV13,TGTGCCAGCAGCTCCCGGACAGGGAACTATGGCTACACCTTC,CASSSRTGNYGYTF
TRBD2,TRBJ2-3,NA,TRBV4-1,TGCGCCAGCAGCAGGACTAGCGGGAGCACAGATACGCAGTATTTT,CASSRTSGSTDTQYF
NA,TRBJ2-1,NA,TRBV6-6,TGTGCCAGCAGTTACTCTACAGGCTCCTACAATGAGCAGTTCTTC,CASSYSTGSYNEQFF
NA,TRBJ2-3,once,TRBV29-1,TGCAGCGCCGGGGAGGATACGCAGTATTTT,CSAGEDTQYF
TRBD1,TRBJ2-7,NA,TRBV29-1,TGCAGCGCCCGACAGGGGTTCGACGAGCAGTACTTC,CSARQGFDEQYF
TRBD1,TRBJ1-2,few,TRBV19,TGTGCCAGTAGTACCCCCGAGGGGGCTGGCTACACCTTC,CASSTPEGAGYTF
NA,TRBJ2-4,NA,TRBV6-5,TGTGCCAGCAGTCCTACAGGGACCGTAAACATTCAGTACTTC,CASSPTGTVNIQYF
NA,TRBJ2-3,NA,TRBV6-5,TGTGCCAGCAGTTACCAGGGGATCCGGACAGATACGCAGTATTTT,CASSYQGIRTDTQYF
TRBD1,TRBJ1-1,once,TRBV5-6,TGTGCCAGCAGGGGAACAGGGGAGGAAGCTTTCTTT,CASRGTGEEAFF
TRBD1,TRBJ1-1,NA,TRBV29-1,TGCAGCGTTGAAGATGCTACGGGACAGGGGACTGAAGCTTTCTTT,CSVEDATGQGTEAFF
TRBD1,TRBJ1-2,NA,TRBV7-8,TGTGCCAGCTCAACTTCCGCGGACAGGGATTATGGCTACACCTTC,CASSTSADRDYGYTF
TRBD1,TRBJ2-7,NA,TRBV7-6,TGTGCCAGCAGCGGACCGGGACAGAGATACGAGCAGTACTTC,CASSGPGQRYEQYF
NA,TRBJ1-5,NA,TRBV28,TGTGCCAGCAGCCCCGACAGGACGGGTGAGCAGCCCCAGCATTTT,CASSPDRTGEQPQHF
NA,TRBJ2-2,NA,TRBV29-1,TGCAGCGTTGATGACAGGAACACCGGGGAGCTGTTTTTT,CSVDDRNTGELFF
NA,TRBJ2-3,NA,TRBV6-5,TGTGCCAGCAGTAGCGGAGATACGCAGTATTTT,CASSSGDTQYF
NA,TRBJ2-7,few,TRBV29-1,TGCAGCGTTGAACACTCCTACGAGCAGTACTTC,CSVEHSYEQYF
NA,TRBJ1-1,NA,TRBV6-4,TGTGCCAGCAGTGACCGCGCGACAGGGAACACTGAAGCTTTCTTT,CASSDRATGNTEAFF
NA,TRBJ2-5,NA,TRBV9,TGTGCCAGCAGCGGCGGGGCTCCGAAGGAGACCCAGTACTTC,CASSGGAPKETQYF
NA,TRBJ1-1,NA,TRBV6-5,TGTGCCAGCAGTTACATCGGGACACCCACTGAAGCTTTCTTT,CASSYIGTPTEAFF
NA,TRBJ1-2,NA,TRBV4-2,TGTGCCAGCAGCCAAGCGTCCCGGACAGACTATGGCTACACCTTC,CASSQASRTDYGYTF
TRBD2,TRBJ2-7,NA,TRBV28,TGTGCCAGCAGTTTCGGGGGGTCCACCTACGAGCAGTACTTC,CASSFGGSTYEQYF
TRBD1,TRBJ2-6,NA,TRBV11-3,TGTGCCAGCAGCTCAACAGGGGCTGGGGCCAACGTCCTGACTTTC,CASSSTGAGANVLTF
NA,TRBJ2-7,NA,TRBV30,TGTGCCTGTGACACCCAGTACGAGCAGTACTTC,CACDTQYEQYF
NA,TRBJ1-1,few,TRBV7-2,TGTGCCAGCAGCTTTATGAGGGAGAACACTGAAGCTTTCTTT,CASSFMRENTEAFF
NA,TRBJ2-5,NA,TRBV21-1,TGTGCCAGCAGCTTTGGACACGAAGAGACCCAGTACTTC,CASSFGHEETQYF
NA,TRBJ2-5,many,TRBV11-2,TGTGCCAGCAGCTTAGGGATTGGGATGGAGGCCCAGTACTTC,CASSLGIGMEAQYF
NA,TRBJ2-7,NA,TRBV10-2,TGCGCCAGCACCCACCGGAGCTCCTACGAGCAGTACTTC,CASTHRSSYEQYF
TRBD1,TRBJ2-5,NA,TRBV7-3,TGTGCCAGCAGCCCTACAGGGGGGGAGACCCAGTACTTC,CASSPTGGETQYF
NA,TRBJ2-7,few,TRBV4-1,TGCGCCAGCAGCCCACCCATCCGGACAGAAATCTACGAGCAGTACTTC,CASSPPIRTEIYEQYF
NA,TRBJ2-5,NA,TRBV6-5,TGTGCCAGCAGTCGAGGACTGTCCAAAGAGACCCAGTACTTC,CASSRGLSKETQYF
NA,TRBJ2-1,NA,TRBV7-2,TGTGCCAGCAGCTTCGCAGGGCTTGAGCAGTTCTTC,CASSFAGLEQFF
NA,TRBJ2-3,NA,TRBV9,TGTGCCAGCAGCGTAGCGGGAGTTACCGATACGCAGTATTTT,CASSVAGVTDTQYF
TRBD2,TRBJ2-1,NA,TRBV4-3,TGCGCCAGCAGCCAAGATCCCCTAGCGGGAGTTACTGAGCAGTTCTTC,CASSQDPLAGVTEQFF
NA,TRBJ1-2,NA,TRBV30,TGTGCCTGGACAGGGGTTTCAAATGGCTACACCTTC,CAWTGVSNGYTF
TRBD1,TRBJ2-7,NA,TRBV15,TGTGCCACCAGCAGCCGACGGGACAGCCCGGAGCAGTACTTC,CATSSRRDSPEQYF
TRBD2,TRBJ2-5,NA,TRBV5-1,TGCGCCAGCAGCTTGGGACTAGCAGTCGGGACCCAGTACTTC,CASSLGLAVGTQYF
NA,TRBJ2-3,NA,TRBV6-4,TGTGCCAGCAGTCATGATGGGCTCACAGATACGCAGTATTTT,CASSHDGLTDTQYF
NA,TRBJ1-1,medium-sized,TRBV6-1,TGTGCCAGCGCCCCGACAGAAGAGAACACTGAAGCTTTCTTT,CASAPTEENTEAFF
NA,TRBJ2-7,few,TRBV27,TGTGCCAGCAGTTTATCTAGTAACGACGAGCAGTACTTC,CASSLSSNDEQYF
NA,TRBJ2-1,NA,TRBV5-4,TGTGCCAGCAGCCTGGGGGTACAGTCTTACAATGAGCAGTTCTTC,CASSLGVQSYNEQFF
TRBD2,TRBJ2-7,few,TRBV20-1,TGCAGTGCTTCCACTAGCGGAGGCGTTTTC,CSASTSGGVF
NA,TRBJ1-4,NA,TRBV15,TGTGCCACCAGACAGGGTTTCGAAAAACTGTTTTTT,CATRQGFEKLFF
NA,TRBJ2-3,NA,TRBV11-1,TGTGCCAGCAGCTATTCCGGGACAAGGACCACAGATACGCAGTATTTT,CASSYSGTRTTDTQYF
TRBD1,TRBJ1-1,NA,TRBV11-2,TGTGCCAGCAGCTCGTCACCGGACAGGACCACTGAAGCTTTCTTT,CASSSSPDRTTEAFF